This TCR beta chain comes out of a study of shared clonotypes between healthy human individuals. Here immunoSEQ multiplex PCR was the method, and the copy in TCRdb shows in-frame clones only, minus some. The sample holds 90,000 to 120,000 clones, under 70% seen once. This CDR3 comprises 16 residues. The germline V and J ends were trimmed by 5 bases and 4 bases, with 20 bases remaining between them. Germline assignment: CDR1 SEHNR and CDR2 FQNEAQ (reference sequence). The chain links TRBV7-9 to TRBJ1-2, with D possibly TRBD1 on 5 matching bases. This TCR came from a woman younger than 45 in good health. Material for sequencing was memory CD8+ T cells sorted from blood. The subset denotes: CD45RO+ cells pooled with CCR7-negative TemRA cells. DNA for the CDR3: TGTGCCAGCAGCGTACTCAGGGAGAGGTTTGGCTATGGCTACACCTTC. Translated: CASSVLRERFGYGYTF.